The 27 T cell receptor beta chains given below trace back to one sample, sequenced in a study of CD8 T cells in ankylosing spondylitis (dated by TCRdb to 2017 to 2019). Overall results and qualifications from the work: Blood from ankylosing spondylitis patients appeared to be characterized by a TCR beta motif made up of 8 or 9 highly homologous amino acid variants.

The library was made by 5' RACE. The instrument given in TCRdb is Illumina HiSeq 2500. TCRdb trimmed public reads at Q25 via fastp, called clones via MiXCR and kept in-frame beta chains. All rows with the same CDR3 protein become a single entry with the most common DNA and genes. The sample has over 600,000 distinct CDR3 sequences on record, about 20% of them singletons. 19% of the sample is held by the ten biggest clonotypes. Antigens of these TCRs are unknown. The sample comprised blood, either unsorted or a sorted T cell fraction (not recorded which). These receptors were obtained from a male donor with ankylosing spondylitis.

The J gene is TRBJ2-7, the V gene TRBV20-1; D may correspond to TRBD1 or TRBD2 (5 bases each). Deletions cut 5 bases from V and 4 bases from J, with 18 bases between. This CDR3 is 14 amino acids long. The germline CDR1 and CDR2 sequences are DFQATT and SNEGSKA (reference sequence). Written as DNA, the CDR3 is TGCAGTGCTGGACCCGGGGCCGGGTCGTACGAGCAGTACTTC. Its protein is CSAGPGAGSYEQYF.

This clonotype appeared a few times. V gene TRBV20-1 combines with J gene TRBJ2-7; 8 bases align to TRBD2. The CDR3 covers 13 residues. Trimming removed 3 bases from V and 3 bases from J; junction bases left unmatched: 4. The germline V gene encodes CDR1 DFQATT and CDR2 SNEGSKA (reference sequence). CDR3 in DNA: TGCAGTGCTAGTCGGCTAGCGGGCTACGAGCAGTACTTC. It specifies CSASRLAGYEQYF.

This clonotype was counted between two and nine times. As DNA, the CDR3 is TGCGCCAGCAGCTTGACGGGACTGGGTTATTATGACACCGGGGAGCTGTTTTTT. It translates to CASSLTGLGYYDTGELFF. The J gene is TRBJ2-2, the V gene TRBV5-1, with TRBD2 as a possible D gene (6 bases). CDR3 length: 18 amino acids. Germline V lookup: CDR1 SGHRS, CDR2 YFSETQ. V was cut by 1 base and J by 3 bases, with 19 bases left in between.

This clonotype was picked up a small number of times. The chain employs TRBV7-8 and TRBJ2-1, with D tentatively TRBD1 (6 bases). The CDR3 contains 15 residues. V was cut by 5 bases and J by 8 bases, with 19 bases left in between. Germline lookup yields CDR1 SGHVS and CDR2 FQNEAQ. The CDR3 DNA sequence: TGTGCCAGCAGCCCACAGGGTCGAGGTCGAGATGAGCAGTTCTTC. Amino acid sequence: CASSPQGRGRDEQFF.

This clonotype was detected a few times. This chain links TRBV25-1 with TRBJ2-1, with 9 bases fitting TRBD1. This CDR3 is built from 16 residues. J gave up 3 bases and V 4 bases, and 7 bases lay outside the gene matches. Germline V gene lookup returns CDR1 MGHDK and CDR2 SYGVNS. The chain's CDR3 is CASSGLGQGVYNEQFF. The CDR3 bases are TGTGCCAGCAGTGGCTTGGGACAGGGCGTCTACAATGAGCAGTTCTTC.

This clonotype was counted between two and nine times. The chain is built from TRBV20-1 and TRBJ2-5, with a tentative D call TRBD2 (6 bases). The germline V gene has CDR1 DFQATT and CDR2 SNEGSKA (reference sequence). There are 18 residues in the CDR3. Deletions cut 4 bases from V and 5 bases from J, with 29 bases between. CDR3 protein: CSATPPPTRNGGWETQYF. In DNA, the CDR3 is TGCAGTGCTACGCCCCCTCCGACTCGTAACGGGGGTTGGGAGACCCAGTACTTC.

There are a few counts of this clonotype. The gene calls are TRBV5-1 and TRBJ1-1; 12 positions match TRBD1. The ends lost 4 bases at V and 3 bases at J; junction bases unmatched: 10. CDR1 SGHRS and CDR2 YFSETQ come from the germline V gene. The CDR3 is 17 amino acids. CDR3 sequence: CASSVVPGQGADTEAFF. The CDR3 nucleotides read TGCGCCAGCAGCGTGGTGCCGGGACAGGGGGCCGACACTGAAGCTTTCTTT.

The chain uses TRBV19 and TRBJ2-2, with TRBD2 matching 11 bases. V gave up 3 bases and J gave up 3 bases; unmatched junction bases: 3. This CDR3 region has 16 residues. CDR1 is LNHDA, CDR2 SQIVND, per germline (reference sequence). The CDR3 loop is CASSMGLAVYTGELFF. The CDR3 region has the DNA TGTGCCAGTAGTATGGGACTAGCGGTTTACACCGGGGAGCTGTTTTTT. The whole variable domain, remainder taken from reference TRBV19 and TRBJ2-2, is DGGITQSPKYLFRKEGQNVTLSCEQNLNHDAMYWYRQDPGQGLRLIYYSQIVNDFQKGDIAEGYSVSREKKESFPLTVTSAQKNPTAFYLCASSMGLAVYTGELFFGEGSRLTVL.

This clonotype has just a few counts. This CDR3 reads CASSLVGLNSPLHF. For the CDR3, the DNA is TGTGCCAGCAGCTTAGTGGGTCTAAATTCACCCCTCCACTTT. The genes are TRBV7-9 and TRBJ1-6; no definite D call. CDR1 and CDR2 from the germline V gene are SEHNR and FQNEAQ (reference sequence). V was shortened by 1 base and J by 7 bases, with 8 bases between the two germline ends. This CDR3 is built from 14 residues.

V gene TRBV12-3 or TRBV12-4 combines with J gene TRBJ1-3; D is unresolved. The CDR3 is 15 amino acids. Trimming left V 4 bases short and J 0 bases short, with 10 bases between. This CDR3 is CASSYRESSGNTIYF. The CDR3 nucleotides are TGTGCCAGCAGTTATAGGGAGAGCTCTGGAAACACCATATATTTT.

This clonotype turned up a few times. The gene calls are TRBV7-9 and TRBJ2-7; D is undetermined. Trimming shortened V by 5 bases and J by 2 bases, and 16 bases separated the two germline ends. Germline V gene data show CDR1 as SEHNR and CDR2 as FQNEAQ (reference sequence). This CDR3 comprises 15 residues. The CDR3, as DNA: TGTGCCAGCAGCCGAAGCCCAGACTCTACCTACGAGCAGTACTTC. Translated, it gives CASSRSPDSTYEQYF.

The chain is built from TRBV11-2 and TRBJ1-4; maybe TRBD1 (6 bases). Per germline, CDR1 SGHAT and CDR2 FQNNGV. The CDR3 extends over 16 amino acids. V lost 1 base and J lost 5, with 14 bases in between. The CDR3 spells CASSLGDKPLNEKLFF. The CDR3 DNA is TGTGCCAGCAGCTTAGGGGACAAGCCGTTAAATGAAAAACTGTTTTTT.

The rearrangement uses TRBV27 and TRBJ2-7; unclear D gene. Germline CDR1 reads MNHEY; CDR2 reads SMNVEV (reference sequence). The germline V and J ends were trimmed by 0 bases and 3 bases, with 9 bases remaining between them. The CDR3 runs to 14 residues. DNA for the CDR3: TGTGCCAGCAGTTTATCGTCCACCTACTACGAGCAGTACTTC. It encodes CASSLSSTYYEQYF.

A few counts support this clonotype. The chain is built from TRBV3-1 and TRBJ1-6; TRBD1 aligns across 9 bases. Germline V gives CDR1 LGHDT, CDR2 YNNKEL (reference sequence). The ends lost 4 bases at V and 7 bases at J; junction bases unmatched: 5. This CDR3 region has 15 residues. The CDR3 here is CASSLGQGRNSPLHF. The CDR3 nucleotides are TGTGCCAGCAGCCTCGGACAGGGGCGGAATTCACCCCTCCACTTT.

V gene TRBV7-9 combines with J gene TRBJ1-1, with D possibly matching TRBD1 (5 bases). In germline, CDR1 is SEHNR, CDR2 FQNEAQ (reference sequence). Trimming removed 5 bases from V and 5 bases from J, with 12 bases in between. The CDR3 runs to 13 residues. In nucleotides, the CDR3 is TGTGCCAGCAGCGCCCCCCAGGGAACTGAAGCTTTCTTT. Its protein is CASSAPQGTEAFF.

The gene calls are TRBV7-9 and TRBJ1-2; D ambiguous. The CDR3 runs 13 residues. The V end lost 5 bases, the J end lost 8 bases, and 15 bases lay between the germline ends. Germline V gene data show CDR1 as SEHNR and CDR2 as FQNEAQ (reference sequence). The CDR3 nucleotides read TGTGCCAGCAGCCAGGCCCCTATGGCGGGCTACACCTTC. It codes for CASSQAPMAGYTF.

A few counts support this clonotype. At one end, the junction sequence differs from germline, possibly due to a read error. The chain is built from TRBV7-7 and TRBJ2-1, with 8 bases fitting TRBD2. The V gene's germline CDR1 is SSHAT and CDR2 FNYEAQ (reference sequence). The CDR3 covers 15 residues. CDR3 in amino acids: CASSLAPSGYNEQFF. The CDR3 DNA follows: TGTGCTAGCAGCTTAGCCCCTAGCGGGTACAATGAGCAGTTCTTC.

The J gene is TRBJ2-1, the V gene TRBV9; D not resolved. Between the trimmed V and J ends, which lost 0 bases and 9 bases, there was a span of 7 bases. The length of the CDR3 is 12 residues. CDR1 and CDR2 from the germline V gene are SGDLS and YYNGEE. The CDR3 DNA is TGTGCCAGCAGCGTAGCTCTTGGTGAGCAGTTCTTC. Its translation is CASSVALGEQFF.

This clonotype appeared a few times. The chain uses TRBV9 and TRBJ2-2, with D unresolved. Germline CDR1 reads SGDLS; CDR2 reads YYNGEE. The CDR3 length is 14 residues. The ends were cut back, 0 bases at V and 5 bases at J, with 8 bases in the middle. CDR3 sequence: CASSVGGPTGELFF. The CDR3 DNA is TGTGCCAGCAGCGTAGGGGGTCCAACCGGGGAGCTGTTTTTT.

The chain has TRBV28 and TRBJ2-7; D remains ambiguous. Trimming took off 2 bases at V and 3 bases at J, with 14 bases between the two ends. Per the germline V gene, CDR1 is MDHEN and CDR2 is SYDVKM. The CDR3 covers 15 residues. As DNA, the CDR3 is TGTGCCAGCAGTTTAGATCCCGGACGGCACTACGAGCAGTACTTC. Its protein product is CASSLDPGRHYEQYF.

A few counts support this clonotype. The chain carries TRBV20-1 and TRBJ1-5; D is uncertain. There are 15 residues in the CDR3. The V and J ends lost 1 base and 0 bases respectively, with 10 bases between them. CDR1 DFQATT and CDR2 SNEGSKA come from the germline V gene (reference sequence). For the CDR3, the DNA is TGCAGTGCTAGAGGGGGAGCTCGTAGCAATCAGCCCCAGCATTTT. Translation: CSARGGARSNQPQHF.

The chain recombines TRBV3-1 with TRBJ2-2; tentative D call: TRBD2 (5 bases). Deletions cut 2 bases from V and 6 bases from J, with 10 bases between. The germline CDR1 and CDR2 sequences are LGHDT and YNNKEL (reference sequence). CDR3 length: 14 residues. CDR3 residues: CASSQNGVSGELFF. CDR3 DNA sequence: TGTGCCAGCAGCCAAAACGGGGTATCCGGGGAGCTGTTTTTT.

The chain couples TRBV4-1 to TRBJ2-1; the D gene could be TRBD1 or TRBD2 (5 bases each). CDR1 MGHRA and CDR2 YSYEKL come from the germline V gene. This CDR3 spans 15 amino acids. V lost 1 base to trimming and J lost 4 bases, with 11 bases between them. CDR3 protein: CASSQASGLYNEQFF. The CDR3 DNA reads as TGCGCCAGCAGCCAAGCTTCGGGGCTATACAATGAGCAGTTCTTC.

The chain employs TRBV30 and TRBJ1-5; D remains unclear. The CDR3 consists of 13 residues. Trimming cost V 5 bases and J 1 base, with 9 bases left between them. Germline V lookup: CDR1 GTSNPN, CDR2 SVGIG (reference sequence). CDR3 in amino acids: CAWSGESNQPQHF. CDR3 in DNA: TGTGCCTGGTCCGGAGAGAGCAATCAGCCCCAGCATTTT.

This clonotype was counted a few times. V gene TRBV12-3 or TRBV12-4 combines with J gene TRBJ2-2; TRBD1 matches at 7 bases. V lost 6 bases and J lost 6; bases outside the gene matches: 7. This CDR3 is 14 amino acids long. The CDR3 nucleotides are TGTGCCAGCAGACGGCAGGGGGAGTCCGGGGAGCTGTTTTTT. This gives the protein CASRRQGESGELFF.

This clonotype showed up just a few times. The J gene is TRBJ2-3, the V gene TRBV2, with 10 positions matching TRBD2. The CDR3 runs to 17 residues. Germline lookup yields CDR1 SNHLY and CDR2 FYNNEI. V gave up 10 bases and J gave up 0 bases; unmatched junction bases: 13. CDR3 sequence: CATLWLAGDASTDTQYF. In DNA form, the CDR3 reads TGTGCCACCCTATGGCTAGCGGGGGACGCTAGCACAGATACGCAGTATTTT. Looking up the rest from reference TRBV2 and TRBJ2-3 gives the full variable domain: EPEVTQTPSHQVTQMGQEVILRCVPISNHLYFYWYRQILGQKVEFLVSFYNNEISEKSEIFDDQFSVERPDGSNFTLKIRSTKLEDSAMYFCATLWLAGDASTDTQYFGPGTRLTVL.

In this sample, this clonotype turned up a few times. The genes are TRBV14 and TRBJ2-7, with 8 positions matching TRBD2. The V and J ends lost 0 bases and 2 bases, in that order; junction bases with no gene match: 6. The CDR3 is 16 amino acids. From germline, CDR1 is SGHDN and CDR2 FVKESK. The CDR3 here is CASSQEVNGRAYEQYF. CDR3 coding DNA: TGTGCCAGCAGCCAAGAAGTGAACGGGAGGGCCTACGAGCAGTACTTC. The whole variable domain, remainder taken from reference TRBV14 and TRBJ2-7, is EAGVTQFPSHSVIEKGQTVTLRCDPISGHDNLYWYRRVMGKEIKFLLHFVKESKQDESGMPNNRFLAERTGGTYSTLKVQPAELEDSGVYFCASSQEVNGRAYEQYFGPGTRLTVT.